This T cell receptor (beta chain) was captured in a study of shared clonotypes between healthy human individuals. General study findings and limits: Non-shared clonotypes displayed generation probabilities falling below those of clonotypes present in all four donors.

Libraries were prepared by immunoSEQ multiplex PCR; TCRdb keeps only in-frame clonotypes and omits some of them. Of approximately 2.4 million clones listed, roughly 95% are singletons. Germline trimming cut 1 base from V and 3 bases from J; bases unmatched to any gene: 6. Germline CDR1 MGHRA, CDR2 YSYEKL. The CDR3 is made up of 15 amino acids. Details on this clone: Its antigen remains unknown.

The rearrangement joins TRBV4-1 to TRBJ2-7; TRBD1 aligns across 7 bases. The TCR comes from a man aged 18 to 30 in good health. The source material was naive CD4+ T cells sorted from blood. Subset here: CD45RA+ positively selected. DNA for the CDR3: TGCGCCAGCAGCCAAGCGGGACAGATAAGCTACGAGCAGTACTTC. Its protein is CASSQAGQISYEQYF.